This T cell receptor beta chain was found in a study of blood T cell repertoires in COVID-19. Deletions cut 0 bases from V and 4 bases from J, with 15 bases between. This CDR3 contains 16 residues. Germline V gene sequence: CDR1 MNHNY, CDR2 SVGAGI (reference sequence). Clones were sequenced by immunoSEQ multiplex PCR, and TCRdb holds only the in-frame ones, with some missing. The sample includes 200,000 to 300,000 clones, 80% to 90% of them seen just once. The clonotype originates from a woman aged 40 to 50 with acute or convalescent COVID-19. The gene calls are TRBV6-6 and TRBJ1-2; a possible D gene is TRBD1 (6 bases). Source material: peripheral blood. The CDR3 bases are TGTGCCAGCAGTTACTCGGGGGCAGGGGCCAGCTATGGCTACACCTTC. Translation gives CASSYSGAGASYGYTF.